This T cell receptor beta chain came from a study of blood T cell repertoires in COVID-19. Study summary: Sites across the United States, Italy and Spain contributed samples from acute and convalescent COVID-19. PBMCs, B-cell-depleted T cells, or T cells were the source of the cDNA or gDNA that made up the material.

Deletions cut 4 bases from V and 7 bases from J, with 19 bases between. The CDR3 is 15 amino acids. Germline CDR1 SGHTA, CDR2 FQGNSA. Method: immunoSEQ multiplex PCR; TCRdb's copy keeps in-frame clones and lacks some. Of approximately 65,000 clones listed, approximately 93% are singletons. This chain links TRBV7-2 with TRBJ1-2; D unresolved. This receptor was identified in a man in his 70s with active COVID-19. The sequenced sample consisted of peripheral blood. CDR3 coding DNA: TGTGCCAGCAGCTCCTCTACACGGCCGGGGAGTGGCTACACCTTC. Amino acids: CASSSSTRPGSGYTF.